These 22 T cell receptor beta chains came from one sample sequenced in a study of blood T cell repertoires in COVID-19. TCRdb's table, derived via immunoSEQ multiplex PCR, lists solely in-frame clones and lacks some. This sample has 110,000 to 150,000 clones, with nearly 85% found just once. The specimen sequenced was peripheral blood. These receptors all stem from a human donor in a cohort sampled during active COVID-19.

In this sample, this clone turned up a few times. The V call is TRBV6-2 or TRBV6-3, the J call TRBJ2-5, with TRBD2 matching over 13 bases. The CDR3 runs to 19 residues. Unmatched junction bases numbered 12, after V lost 0 bases and J lost 5 bases. Germline CDR1 and CDR2: MNHEY and SVGEGT. CDR3 protein: CASSYSRTSGSTVGETQYF. CDR3 nucleotides: TGTGCCAGCAGTTACTCGAGGACTAGCGGGAGCACGGTCGGGGAGACCCAGTACTTC.

This chain joins TRBV5-4 and TRBJ2-1; 9 bases map to TRBD2. CDR1 and CDR2 (germline): SGHNT, YYREEE (reference sequence). V shed 2 bases and J 0 bases; nucleotides not matched to a gene: 0. The CDR3 contains 15 residues. The CDR3 region has the DNA TGTGCCAGCAGCTTTAGCGGGGGCTCCTACAATGAGCAGTTCTTC. Protein sequence: CASSFSGGSYNEQFF.

The V gene is TRBV19, the J gene TRBJ2-7, with 7 bases that match TRBD1. With V trimmed by 5 bases and J by 0 bases, 4 bases remained unmatched. The CDR3 extends over 14 amino acids. Germline CDR1 and CDR2: LNHDA and SQIVND (reference sequence). DNA of the CDR3: TGTGCCAGTAGTGTTAGACAGGGCTCCTACGAGCAGTACTTC. Residues: CASSVRQGSYEQYF.

This clone has a single count. The V and J genes are TRBV27 and TRBJ1-1; D is undetermined. The V gene lost 6 bases and the J gene lost 1 base, with 15 bases spanning the gap. The CDR3 runs to 15 residues. Looked up from germline, CDR1 is MNHEY and CDR2 is SMNVEV (reference sequence). CDR3 nucleotides: TGTGCCAGCAGCAGTAACAGATACACGAACACTGAAGCTTTCTTT. This codes for CASSSNRYTNTEAFF.

The chain links TRBV9 to TRBJ2-3; possibly TRBD2 for D (6 bases). The CDR3 sequence is 14 residues long. V was cut by 4 bases and J by 8 bases, with 17 bases left in between. Germline V gives CDR1 SGDLS, CDR2 YYNGEE. CDR3 DNA: TGTGCCAGCAGCCCACCGACTAGTTATGGTACGCAGTATTTT. Translating it yields CASSPPTSYGTQYF.

This rearrangement joins TRBV5-1 to TRBJ2-3, with 7 bases aligning to TRBD1. The CDR3 covers 16 residues. Trimming at V came to 0 bases and at J to 4 bases, leaving 8 bases not matched to a gene. The germline gives CDR1 SGHRS, CDR2 YFSETQ. The CDR3 coding sequence is TGCGCCAGCAGCTTGGCCGTTGACAGGGAATCAGATACGCAGTATTTT. It yields the protein CASSLAVDRESDTQYF.

This chain joins TRBV5-1 and TRBJ2-2; tentative D call: TRBD2 (5 bases). Germline CDR1 is SGHRS and CDR2 is YFSETQ. The CDR3 is 16 residues long. V was trimmed by 5 bases and J by 7 bases, leaving 21 bases between them. DNA of the CDR3: TGCGCCAGCAGTGGAAGAGCTGGAACGGGGATCGGGGAGCTGTTTTTT. Its translation is CASSGRAGTGIGELFF.

The chain combines TRBV24-1 with TRBJ2-3; a weak D match, TRBD1 (6 bases). The germline V gene has CDR1 KGHDR and CDR2 SFDVKD. This CDR3 contains 16 residues. The V gene lost 4 bases and the J gene lost 2 bases, with 15 bases spanning the gap. DNA of the CDR3: TGTGCCACCAGTGACCCCGGACAGACAGCCACAGATACGCAGTATTTT. It yields the protein CATSDPGQTATDTQYF.

The J gene is TRBJ2-6, the V gene TRBV4-3; D call uncertain. The CDR3 contains 17 residues. V was cut by 0 bases and J by 0 bases, with 9 bases left in between. CDR1 is LGHNA and CDR2 is YSLEER in the germline V gene. CDR3 loop: CASSQEPANSGANVLTF. The CDR3 nucleotides are TGCGCCAGCAGCCAAGAACCCGCGAACTCTGGGGCCAACGTCCTGACTTTC.

The V call is TRBV27, the J call TRBJ2-5; D perhaps matches TRBD1 (6 bases). The V gene lost 8 bases and the J gene lost 3 bases, with 10 bases spanning the gap. This CDR3 region has 12 residues. The germline V gene has CDR1 MNHEY and CDR2 SMNVEV (reference sequence). CDR3 in amino acids: CASGRGEETQYF. The CDR3, as DNA: TGTGCCAGCGGCAGGGGTGAAGAGACCCAGTACTTC.

V is TRBV5-1 and J is TRBJ2-7, with a possible D match to TRBD2 (5 bases). Germline CDR1 is SGHRS and CDR2 is YFSETQ. V shed 7 bases and J shed 0 bases, with 11 bases lying between them. The CDR3 contains 13 residues. The CDR3 bases are TGCGCCAGCGGCCTGGGGAGCTCCTACGAGCAGTACGTC. Its protein is CASGLGSSYEQYV.

This clone was found once. This sequence joins TRBV18 and TRBJ1-2; D not resolved. Germline assignment: CDR1 KGHSH and CDR2 LQKENI. The CDR3 length is 13 residues. V lost 3 bases and J lost 4, with 9 bases in between. CDR3 bases: TGTGCCAGCTCACCTGACGGGAGCTATGGCTACACCTTC. It codes for CASSPDGSYGYTF.

The chain has TRBV9 and TRBJ2-3, with no clear D. CDR3 size: 14 residues. Germline assignment: CDR1 SGDLS and CDR2 YYNGEE. V was pared by 0 bases and J by 3 bases, with 8 bases between. The CDR3, as DNA: TGTGCCAGCAGCGTAGATGTGAGGACAGATACGCAGTATTTT. Translated: CASSVDVRTDTQYF.

V is TRBV18 and J is TRBJ1-1; TRBD1 matches 9 bases. V shed 0 bases, J shed 4 bases, and the junction held 12 bases outside the gene matches. The CDR3 spans 18 residues. Germline values: CDR1 KGHSH, CDR2 LQKENI. The CDR3 DNA follows: TGTGCCAGCTCACCACCGGGGGGGGACAGGGCGTTGGCCACTGAAGCTTTCTTT. As protein: CASSPPGGDRALATEAFF.

The chain has TRBV10-3 and TRBJ2-1, with TRBD2 matching over 8 bases. Germline-derived CDR1 and CDR2 are ENHRY and SYGVKD. This CDR3 is built from 15 residues. V lost 0 bases and J lost 4; bases outside the gene matches: 2. The CDR3 region has the DNA TGTGCCATCAGTGAGTCGTCGGGGGGGTACAATGAGCAGTTCTTC. It translates to CAISESSGGYNEQFF.

The chain uses TRBV4-2 and TRBJ2-5; 8 bases line up with TRBD2. This CDR3 has 15 residues. J gave up 5 bases and V 1 base, and 6 bases lay outside the gene matches. The V gene's germline CDR1 is LGHNA and CDR2 YNFKEQ. The CDR3 here is CASSQARGGYETQYF. The CDR3 DNA reads as TGTGCCAGCAGCCAAGCTCGCGGGGGGTATGAGACCCAGTACTTC.

The sample holds a few counts of this clone. V and J are TRBV2 and TRBJ1-1, with D hard to call. With 10 bases removed from V and 8 bases from J, the gap between germline ends came to 20 bases. Germline V CDR1 and CDR2: SNHLY, FYNNEI. The CDR3 extends over 13 amino acids. For the CDR3, the DNA is TGTGCCACCCACCTCTCGGCGAGACAAGAAGCTTTCTTT. Translating it yields CATHLSARQEAFF.

V gene TRBV24-1 combines with J gene TRBJ2-2, with 12 bases matching TRBD1. Unmatched junction bases numbered 8, after V lost 3 bases and J lost 7 bases. The CDR3 sequence is 17 residues long. Per germline, CDR1 KGHDR and CDR2 SFDVKD. CDR3 nucleotide sequence: TGTGCCACCAGTGATCCCTCAGGGACAGGGGGCATCGGGGAGCTGTTTTTT. It codes for CATSDPSGTGGIGELFF.

Comment on this clone: The germline gene is not matched at one end of the junction; a read error may be the cause. The chain joins TRBV13 to TRBJ2-2; D gene unclear. There are 13 residues in the CDR3. Germline V gene sequence: CDR1 PRHDT, CDR2 FYEKMQ (reference sequence). The DNA for the CDR3 is TGTGCCAGCAGCTTACAGAACCCCGGGGAGCTGTTTTTT. Residues: CASSLQNPGELFF.

The rearrangement uses TRBV5-6 and TRBJ1-2, with D unclear. CDR1 and CDR2 from the germline V gene are SGHDT and YYEEEE. The CDR3 extends over 12 amino acids. The V end was cut by 0 bases, the J end by 7 bases, with 7 bases between. The CDR3 is CASSLVSSGYTF. CDR3 coding DNA: TGTGCCAGCAGCTTGGTATCTTCTGGCTACACCTTC.

Here the CDR3 reads CASSPQEGTNYGYTF. Written as DNA, the CDR3 is TGTGCCAGCTCACCTCAGGAGGGGACTAACTATGGCTACACCTTC. J is TRBJ1-2 and V is TRBV18, with a tentative D call TRBD1 (5 bases). The CDR3 is 15 residues long. CDR1 is KGHSH, CDR2 LQKENI, per germline. The germline V and J ends were trimmed by 3 bases and 0 bases, with 11 bases remaining between them.

This clone was found once. The chain joins TRBV19 to TRBJ2-1; 7 bases line up with TRBD2. The CDR3 has 16 amino acids. Germline loops: CDR1 LNHDA, CDR2 SQIVND (reference sequence). V shed 0 bases, J shed 0 bases, and the junction held 2 bases outside the gene matches. CDR3 amino acids: CASSIERTSSYNEQFF. CDR3 in DNA: TGTGCCAGTAGTATAGAAAGGACTAGCTCCTACAATGAGCAGTTCTTC.